This TCR beta chain was obtained from a study of blood T cell repertoires in COVID-19. Study information: Both acute and convalescent COVID-19 samples were obtained from the United States, Italy and Spain. Sample material is recorded as cDNA or gDNA derived from T cells, B-cell-depleted T cells, or PBMCs.

Trimming removed 0 bases at V and 6 bases at J, with 26 bases between. CDR1 SEHNR and CDR2 FQNEAQ come from the germline V gene (reference sequence). The CDR3 sequence is 19 residues long. Original handling: Reference gene primer amplification gave estimated nucleated cell counts. Using immunoSEQ multiplex PCR, the repertoire was profiled, and TCRdb retains in-frame clones only, with some absent. V and J calls and clone size follow that table, whereas D and trimming were derived from the DNA. The data show 55,000 to 90,000 clones, 70% to 85% seen once. The receptor was derived from a woman in her 70s with acute or convalescent COVID-19. V usage is TRBV7-9 and J usage is TRBJ1-1; weak D call: TRBD1 (6 bases). The specimen sequenced was peripheral blood. This CDR3 reads CASSLARGRRESVGPEAFF. The CDR3 DNA follows: TGTGCCAGCAGCTTAGCGCGGGGGCGGAGGGAGTCGGTGGGGCCTGAAGCTTTCTTT. Full variable domain (rest looked up from reference TRBV7-9 and TRBJ1-1): DTGVSQNPRHKITKRGQNVTFRCDPISEHNRLYWYRQTLGQGPEFLTYFQNEAQLEKSRLLSDRFSAERPKGSFSTLEIQRTEQGDSAMYLCASSLARGRRESVGPEAFFGQGTRLTVV.